The T cell receptor beta chain described here comes from a study of blood T cell repertoires in COVID-19. Across the study: Donors in the United States, Italy and Spain gave samples during acute or convalescent COVID-19. Sample material is recorded as cDNA or gDNA derived from T cells, B-cell-depleted T cells, or PBMCs.

Study processing details: Scientists estimated how many nucleated cells there were by amplifying reference gene primers. Method: immunoSEQ multiplex PCR; TCRdb's copy keeps in-frame clones and lacks some. The V and J calls and clone size are taken from that table; D and trimming were inferred from the DNA. The sample has roughly 250,000 clones, approximately 79% seen once; the top ten hold roughly 4%. The CDR3 length is 14 residues. V shed 7 bases, J shed 4 bases, and the junction held 4 bases outside the gene matches. Germline V gives CDR1 LNHDA, CDR2 SQIVND (reference sequence). Source material: peripheral blood. This clonotype originated in a woman in her 40s with active or convalescent COVID-19. This chain joins TRBV19 and TRBJ2-1; 10 bases match TRBD2. The chain's CDR3 is CASTSGGAYNEQFF. CDR3 DNA sequence: TGTGCCAGTACGAGCGGGGGGGCTTACAATGAGCAGTTCTTC.